This TCR beta chain came from a study of shared clonotypes between healthy human individuals. Notes on this clone: Its matching antigen is unknown.

The study's findings and limits: Blood was the sole source, and tissue repertoires probably differ.

Replicate PCRs run on sorted subsets employed 150 to 250 ng DNA, approximately 30,000 T cell genomes. The assay was immunoSEQ multiplex PCR, and TCRdb's table has in-frame clones only and misses some. This sample has about 2.1 million clones; more than 85% occur once, and the top ten carry over 1.5%. The V and J ends lost 5 bases and 0 bases, in that order; junction bases with no gene match: 13. Looked up from germline, CDR1 is SGHAT and CDR2 is FQNNGV. The CDR3 has 18 residues. Naive CD8 isolation took CD45RO-negative cells positively selected for CCR7 and excluded terminally differentiated effector memory CD45RA+ cells.

This sequence was found in a man aged 18-30 years in good health. Some clones in this sample may be carry-over from other donors' samples. The sequencing sample was made of naive CD8+ T cells from PBMCs. V usage is TRBV11-2 and J usage is TRBJ2-1, with 7 bases aligning to TRBD2. The CDR3 DNA is TGTGCCAGCAGCACCCTTTCTTTAGCGGGCGTCTCCTACAATGAGCAGTTCTTC. It encodes CASSTLSLAGVSYNEQFF.